The rows below give T cell receptor beta chains drawn from one sample of a study of T cell responses to AZD1222 COVID-19 vaccine. The repertoire was sequenced with immunoSEQ multiplex PCR; TCRdb's copy has only in-frame clones and lacks some. This table holds about 100,000 clones, 90% found once. Sample: peripheral blood, taken on day 0 of AZD1222 vaccination. The source of these receptors is an adult in good health. Each CDR3 is given with its conserved first and last residue. D genes are given only for firm matches. Size tells how often a clone was seen (once, few, many) or the class of an expanded clone, and some rows leave it out.

d_call	v_call	cdr3_length	clone_size	j_call	cdr3_nt	cdr3_aa
TRBD1	TRBV5-1	16	-	TRBJ1-5	TGCGCCAGCAGCCAAGGGACAGGGGGAAGCAATCAGCCCCAGCATTTT	CASSQGTGGSNQPQHF
-	TRBV5-1	14	-	TRBJ1-4	TGCGCCAGCAGCCTAAGGACGTCCAATGAAAAACTGTTTTTT	CASSLRTSNEKLFF
TRBD1	TRBV2	13	-	TRBJ1-5	TGTGCCAGCAGGGGACAGGCTAATCAGCCCCAGCATTTT	CASRGQANQPQHF
TRBD2	TRBV28	15	-	TRBJ2-2	TGTGCCACCGGACTAGCGGGGGGGCCCACCGGGGAGCTGTTTTTT	CATGLAGGPTGELFF
TRBD2	TRBV11-2	14	-	TRBJ2-5	TGTGCCAGCAGCCCTGGACTAGCGGGGGAGACCCAGTACTTC	CASSPGLAGETQYF
-	TRBV12-3/TRBV12-4	12	-	TRBJ1-1	TGTGCCAGCAGCCTAGACAAGGGTACTGCTTTCTTT	CASSLDKGTAFF
-	TRBV24-1	14	-	TRBJ1-2	TGTGCCACCAGTGATTATAACGGAGGGAATGGCTACACCTTC	CATSDYNGGNGYTF
-	TRBV2	16	-	TRBJ2-1	TGTGCCAGCAGGATCACCGGGACCCTTCCCTACAATGAGCAGTTCTTC	CASRITGTLPYNEQFF
TRBD1	TRBV5-1	16	once	TRBJ1-2	TGCGCCAGCAGCCCTTCCGGACAGGTAGTCGGCTATGGCTACACCTTC	CASSPSGQVVGYGYTF
-	TRBV20-1	11	-	TRBJ1-2	TGCAGTGCTGCCCCGGTATCTGGCTACACCTTC	CSAAPVSGYTF
-	TRBV5-1	15	-	TRBJ1-1	TGCGCCAGCAGCCCCGACGGACAGCCTAACACTGAAGCTTTCTTT	CASSPDGQPNTEAFF
-	TRBV4-2	15	-	TRBJ2-7	TGTGCCAGCAGCCAAAGTAACGGAGGTTCCTACGAGCAGTACTTC	CASSQSNGGSYEQYF
TRBD1	TRBV28	18	-	TRBJ1-4	TGTGCCAGCAGCAAGGACAGGGGTTTCCCCCCAACTAATGAAAAACTGTTTTTT	CASSKDRGFPPTNEKLFF
-	TRBV27	16	-	TRBJ1-5	TGTGCCAGCAGTTTTTACCAGGACACCTTTCGGCAGCCCCAGCATTTT	CASSFYQDTFRQPQHF
-	TRBV10-3	12	-	TRBJ1-2	TGTGCCATCGGTGGGGGGGCGAGAGGCTACACCTTC	CAIGGGARGYTF
TRBD1	TRBV27	15	-	TRBJ2-7	TGTGCCAGCAGTTTGCACCGAAAACAGGGGTACGAGCAGTACTTC	CASSLHRKQGYEQYF
-	TRBV24-1	12	-	TRBJ1-5	TGTGCCACCAGGTCTGGAACCGGGCCCCAGCATTTT	CATRSGTGPQHF
-	TRBV28	16	-	TRBJ1-6	TGTGCCAGCAGCCCCCCCTCAAGCTCGGGGAATTCACCCCTCCACTTT	CASSPPSSSGNSPLHF
-	TRBV23-1	14	-	TRBJ1-2	TGCGCCAGCACCCCAGGGCCAACTAACTATGGCTACACCTTC	CASTPGPTNYGYTF
-	TRBV3-1/TRBV3-2	19	once	TRBJ1-2	TGTGCCAGCAGCCAAGAATGGGGGAAGAGGGGACTCACGAACTATGGCTACACCTTC	CASSQEWGKRGLTNYGYTF
TRBD1	TRBV27	15	-	TRBJ1-4	TGTGCCAGCAGTACCCGACAGGGGGTAAATGAAAAACTGTTTTTT	CASSTRQGVNEKLFF
-	TRBV27	13	-	TRBJ1-1	TGTGCCAGCCGCCACCGGGTTGCCGTAGAAGCTTTCTTT	CASRHRVAVEAFF
-	TRBV27	13	-	TRBJ1-3	TGTGCCAGCAGTTTACGTGGTGGAAACACCATATATTTT	CASSLRGGNTIYF
-	TRBV10-2	14	-	TRBJ1-6	TGCGACGGGAAGCCGGGACCGTATAATTCACCCCTCCACTTT	CDGKPGPYNSPLHF
-	TRBV19	11	-	TRBJ2-1	TGTGCCAGTAGCTCCTACAATGAGCAGTTCTTC	CASSSYNEQFF
-	TRBV5-4	15	once	TRBJ2-1	TGTGCCAGCAGCCGGGACCCCATGTCCCGCAATGAGCAGTTCTTC	CASSRDPMSRNEQFF
TRBD1	TRBV19	16	-	TRBJ1-5	TGTGCCAGTAGAAGAAGAGGACAGGTGAGCAATCAGCCCCAGCATTTT	CASRRRGQVSNQPQHF
-	TRBV11-2	16	-	TRBJ1-1	TGTGCCAGCAGGATTTGGGAGGGGGGATTGAACACTGAAGCTTTCTTT	CASRIWEGGLNTEAFF
TRBD2	TRBV4-2	16	-	TRBJ2-1	TGTGCCAGCAGCCTCTCAGCGGGGGGGCTGAACAATGAGCAGTTCTTC	CASSLSAGGLNNEQFF
-	TRBV5-1	15	-	TRBJ1-3	TGCGCCAGCAGCTTGGGGCAGATCTCTGGAAACACCATATATTTT	CASSLGQISGNTIYF
-	TRBV28	15	once	TRBJ2-2	TGTGCCAGCAGTCCCCAACCCACAGGGTCCGGGGAGCTGTTTTTT	CASSPQPTGSGELFF
-	TRBV28	12	-	TRBJ1-5	TGTGCCAGCAGTTTACTGGGGCAGCCCCAGCATTTT	CASSLLGQPQHF
-	TRBV7-3	13	-	TRBJ1-1	TGTGCCAGCAGCTTACAGTTCCAGGGAGAAGCTTTCTTT	CASSLQFQGEAFF
-	TRBV30	16	-	TRBJ1-6	TGTGCCTGGACGGTGGGGGGGGGCTCCTATAATTCACCCCTCCACTTT	CAWTVGGGSYNSPLHF
-	TRBV9	12	-	TRBJ1-6	TGTGCCTCCAGGAGGGGGGAGTCACCCCTCCACTTT	CASRRGESPLHF
-	TRBV30	14	-	TRBJ1-4	TGTGCCTGGAGTCCGCCGCGTCCCAATGAAAAACTGTTTTTT	CAWSPPRPNEKLFF
-	TRBV4-1	17	-	TRBJ1-5	TGCGCCAGCAGCCCCTCCCCGGCAGGCTATAGCAATCAGCCCCAGCATTTT	CASSPSPAGYSNQPQHF
-	TRBV6-1	14	once	TRBJ1-4	TGTGCCAGCAGTGAGGGGACCGGAAGGGAAAAACTGTTTTTT	CASSEGTGREKLFF
-	TRBV12-3/TRBV12-4	13	-	TRBJ2-1	TGTGCCAGCAGGCCCGGGCTAAACAATGAGCAGTTCTTC	CASRPGLNNEQFF
-	TRBV28	14	-	TRBJ1-2	TGTGCCAGCAGCTCCGAGCAGGGAACCTATGGCTACACCTTC	CASSSEQGTYGYTF
TRBD2	TRBV5-4	14	-	TRBJ2-3	TGTGCCAGCAGCGGGGGGGGTAGCACAGATACGCAGTATTTT	CASSGGGSTDTQYF
-	TRBV11-2	13	-	TRBJ2-7	TGTGCCAGCAGCTTAACTGGCACCTACGAGCAGTACTTC	CASSLTGTYEQYF
-	TRBV7-9	16	-	TRBJ1-4	TGTGCCAGCAGCTTAGGCCCCGAAGGGACACAAGAAAAACTGTTTTTT	CASSLGPEGTQEKLFF
TRBD1	TRBV6-5	15	-	TRBJ2-7	TGTGCCAGCAGTCGCGGACAGGGGGTCGTCTACGAGCAGTACTTC	CASSRGQGVVYEQYF
TRBD1	TRBV30	11	once	TRBJ2-2	TGTGCCTCACAGGGGGCCGGGGAGCTGTTTTTT	CASQGAGELFF
-	TRBV15	14	-	TRBJ1-3	TGTGCCACCAGCAGAGATTACTCTGGAAACACCATATATTTT	CATSRDYSGNTIYF
-	TRBV6-5	13	-	TRBJ1-1	TGTGCCAGCAGTTACTCAGGACCCACTGAAGCTTTCTTT	CASSYSGPTEAFF
-	TRBV3-1/TRBV3-2	15	-	TRBJ1-2	TGTGCCAGCAGCCAATCCGGGGGCCAGGAGAATGGCTACACCTTC	CASSQSGGQENGYTF
-	TRBV12-3/TRBV12-4	11	-	TRBJ2-7	TGTGCCAGCAGTCCAGGGAACGAGCAGTACTTC	CASSPGNEQYF
TRBD1	TRBV28	15	-	TRBJ1-4	TGTGCCAGCAGTTCATGGGACAGGGAGAATGAAAAACTGTTTTTT	CASSSWDRENEKLFF
-	TRBV7-8	18	-	TRBJ2-3	TGTGCCAGCAGCCTCCAGGGGCGGGGTTTGCTAGTCGGGGATACGCAGTATTTT	CASSLQGRGLLVGDTQYF
-	TRBV5-1	15	-	TRBJ1-1	TGCGCCAGCAGCGCCCAGGCGACCGACGGGACTGAAGCTTTCTTT	CASSAQATDGTEAFF
-	TRBV2	10	-	TRBJ2-7	TGTGCCAGCGGGGAGTACGAGCAGTACTTC	CASGEYEQYF
TRBD1	TRBV28	15	-	TRBJ2-7	TGTGCCAGCAGTTTAATCGGTCTGGCCAGGGGGGAGCAGTACTTC	CASSLIGLARGEQYF